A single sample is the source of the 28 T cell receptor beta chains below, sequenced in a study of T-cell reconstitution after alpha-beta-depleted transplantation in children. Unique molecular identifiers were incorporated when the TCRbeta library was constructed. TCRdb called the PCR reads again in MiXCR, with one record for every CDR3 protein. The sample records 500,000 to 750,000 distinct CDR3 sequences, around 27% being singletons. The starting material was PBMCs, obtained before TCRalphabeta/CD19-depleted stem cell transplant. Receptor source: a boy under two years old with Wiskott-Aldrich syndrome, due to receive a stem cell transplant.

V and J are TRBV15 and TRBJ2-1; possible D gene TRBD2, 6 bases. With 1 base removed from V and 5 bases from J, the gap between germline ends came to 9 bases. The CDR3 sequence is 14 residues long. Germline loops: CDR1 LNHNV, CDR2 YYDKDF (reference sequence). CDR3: CATSRALAHNEQFF. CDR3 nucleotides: TGTGCCACCAGCAGAGCTCTAGCGCACAATGAGCAGTTCTTC.

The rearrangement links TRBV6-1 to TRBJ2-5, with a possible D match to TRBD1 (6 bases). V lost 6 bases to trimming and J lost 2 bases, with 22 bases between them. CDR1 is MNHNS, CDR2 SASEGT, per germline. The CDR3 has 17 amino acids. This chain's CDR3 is CASSPTSFRGLQETQYF. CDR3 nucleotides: TGTGCCAGCAGCCCGACCTCGTTCAGGGGCCTTCAAGAGACCCAGTACTTC.

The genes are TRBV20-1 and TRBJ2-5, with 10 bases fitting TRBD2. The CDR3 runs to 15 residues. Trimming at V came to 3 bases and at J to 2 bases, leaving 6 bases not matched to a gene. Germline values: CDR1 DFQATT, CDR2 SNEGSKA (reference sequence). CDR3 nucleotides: TGCAGTGCTAGGGCTAGCGGGAGTTGGCAAGAGACCCAGTACTTC. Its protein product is CSARASGSWQETQYF.

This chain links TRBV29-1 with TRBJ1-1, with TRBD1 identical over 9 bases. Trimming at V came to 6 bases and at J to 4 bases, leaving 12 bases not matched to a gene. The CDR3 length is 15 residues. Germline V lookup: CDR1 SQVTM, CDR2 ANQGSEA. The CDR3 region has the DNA TGCAGCGTAGCCTACAGGGGGCCGAGGGGCACTGAAGCTTTCTTT. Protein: CSVAYRGPRGTEAFF.

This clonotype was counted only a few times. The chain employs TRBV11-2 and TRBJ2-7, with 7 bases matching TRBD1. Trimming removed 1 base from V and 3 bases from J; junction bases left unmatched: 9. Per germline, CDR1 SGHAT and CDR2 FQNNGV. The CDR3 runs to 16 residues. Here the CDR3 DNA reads TGTGCCAGCAGCTTAGTCCCGGGACAGCCATTCTACGAGCAGTACTTC. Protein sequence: CASSLVPGQPFYEQYF.

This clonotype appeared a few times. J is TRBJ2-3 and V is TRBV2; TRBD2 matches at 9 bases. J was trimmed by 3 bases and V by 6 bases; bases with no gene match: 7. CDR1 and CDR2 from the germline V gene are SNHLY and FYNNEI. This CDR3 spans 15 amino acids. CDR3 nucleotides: TGTGCCAGCAGCCCAAGTAGCGGGAGAACAGATACGCAGTATTTT. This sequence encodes CASSPSSGRTDTQYF.

CDR3: CASRQDAPGTYEQYF. The CDR3 DNA follows: TGCGCCAGCAGACAGGACGCACCGGGGACCTACGAGCAGTACTTC. The V and J genes are TRBV5-1 and TRBJ2-7; D may correspond to TRBD1 or TRBD2 (5 bases each). This CDR3 region has 15 residues. Between the trimmed V and J ends, which lost 5 bases and 2 bases, there was a span of 17 bases. Germline CDR1 SGHRS, CDR2 YFSETQ.

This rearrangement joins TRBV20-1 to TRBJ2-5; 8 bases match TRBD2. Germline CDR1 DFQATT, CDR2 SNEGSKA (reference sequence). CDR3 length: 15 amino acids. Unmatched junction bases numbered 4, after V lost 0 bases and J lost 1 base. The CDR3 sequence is CSAREASGFQETQYF. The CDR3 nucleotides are TGCAGTGCTAGAGAGGCTAGCGGGTTCCAAGAGACCCAGTACTTC.

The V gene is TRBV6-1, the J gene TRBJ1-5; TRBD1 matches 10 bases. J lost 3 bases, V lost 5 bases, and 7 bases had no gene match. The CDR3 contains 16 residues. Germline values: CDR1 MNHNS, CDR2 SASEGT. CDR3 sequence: CASSKRDRGPNQPQHF. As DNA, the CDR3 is TGTGCCAGCAGTAAACGGGACAGGGGTCCCAATCAGCCCCAGCATTTT.

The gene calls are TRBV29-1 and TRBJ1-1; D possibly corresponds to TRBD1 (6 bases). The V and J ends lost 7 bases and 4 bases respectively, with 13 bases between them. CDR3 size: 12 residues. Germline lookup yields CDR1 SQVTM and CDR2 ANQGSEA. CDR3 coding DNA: TGCAGCGCGGACAGTCGGGTCACTGAAGCTTTCTTT. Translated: CSADSRVTEAFF.

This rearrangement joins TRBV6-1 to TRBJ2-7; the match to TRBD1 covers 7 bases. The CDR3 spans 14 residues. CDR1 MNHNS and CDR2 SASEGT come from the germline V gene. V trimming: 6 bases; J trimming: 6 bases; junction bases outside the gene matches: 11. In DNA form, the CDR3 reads TGTGCCAGCAGCGAGACAGGGATCCTGTCCGAGCAGTACTTC. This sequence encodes CASSETGILSEQYF.

Written as DNA, the CDR3 is TGTGCCAGCAGTTCCCAAAGAGGGAGCTCCCACGAGACCCAGTACTTC. This sequence encodes CASSSQRGSSHETQYF. The chain joins TRBV28 to TRBJ2-5, with TRBD2 as a possible D gene (5 bases). The germline gives CDR1 MDHEN, CDR2 SYDVKM. Trimming removed 4 bases at V and 5 bases at J, with 20 bases between. This CDR3 contains 16 residues.

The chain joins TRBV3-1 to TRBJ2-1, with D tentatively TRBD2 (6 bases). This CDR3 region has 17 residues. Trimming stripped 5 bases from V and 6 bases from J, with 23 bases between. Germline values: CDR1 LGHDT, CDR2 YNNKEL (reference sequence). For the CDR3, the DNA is TGTGCCAGCAGCGCCGCTAATCTAGCGCCACTTGGCAATGAGCAGTTCTTC. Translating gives CASSAANLAPLGNEQFF.

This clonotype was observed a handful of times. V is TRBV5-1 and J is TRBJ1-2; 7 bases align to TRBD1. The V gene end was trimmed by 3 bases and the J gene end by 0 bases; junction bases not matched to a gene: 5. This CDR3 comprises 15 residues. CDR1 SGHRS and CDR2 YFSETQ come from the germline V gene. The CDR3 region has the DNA TGCGCCAGCAGCTCAGCCGGGACAGCTAACTATGGCTACACCTTC. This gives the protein CASSSAGTANYGYTF.

The CDR3 DNA reads as TGTGCCAGCAGCACGGGACGTTTC. Protein sequence: CASSTGRF. The rearrangement links TRBV21-1 to TRBJ2-1; the table's D call, TRBD1, has no DNA check behind it. TRBV21-1 is a pseudogene. The CDR3 extends over 8 amino acids.

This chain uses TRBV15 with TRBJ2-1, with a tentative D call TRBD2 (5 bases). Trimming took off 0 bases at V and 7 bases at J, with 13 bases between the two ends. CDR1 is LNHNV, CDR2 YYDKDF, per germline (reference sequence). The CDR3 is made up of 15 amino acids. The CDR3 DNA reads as TGTGCCACCAGCAGAGAAGGCGGGCCGTCAAATGAGCAGTTCTTC. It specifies CATSREGGPSNEQFF.

CDR3 loop: CASSPTGISYEQYF. Here the CDR3 DNA reads TGTGCCAGCTCGCCGACAGGGATCAGCTACGAGCAGTACTTC. V usage is TRBV18 and J usage is TRBJ2-7; 7 positions match TRBD1. The length of the CDR3 is 14 residues. Germline CDR1 is KGHSH and CDR2 is LQKENI. Trimming removed 6 bases from V and 3 bases from J; junction bases left unmatched: 8.

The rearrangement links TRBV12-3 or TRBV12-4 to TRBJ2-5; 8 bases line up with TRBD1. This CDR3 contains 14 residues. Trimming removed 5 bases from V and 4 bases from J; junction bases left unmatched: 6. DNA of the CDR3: TGTGCCAGCAGTCCCCCCGGGACAGGAGAGACCCAGTACTTC. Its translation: CASSPPGTGETQYF.

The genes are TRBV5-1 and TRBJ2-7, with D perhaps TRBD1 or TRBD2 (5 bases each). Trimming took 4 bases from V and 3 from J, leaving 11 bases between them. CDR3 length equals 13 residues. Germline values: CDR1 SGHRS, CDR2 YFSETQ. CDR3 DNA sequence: TGCGCCAGCAGCACGGGACGGTACTACGAGCAGTACTTC. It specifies CASSTGRYYEQYF.

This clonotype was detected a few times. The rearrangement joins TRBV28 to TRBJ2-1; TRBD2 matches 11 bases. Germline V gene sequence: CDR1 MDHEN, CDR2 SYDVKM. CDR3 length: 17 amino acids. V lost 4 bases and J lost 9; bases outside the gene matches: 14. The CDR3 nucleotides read TGTGCCAGCAGTTCAACGATCATAGCGGGAGGGCCGAGTGAGCAGTTCTTC. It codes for CASSSTIIAGGPSEQFF.

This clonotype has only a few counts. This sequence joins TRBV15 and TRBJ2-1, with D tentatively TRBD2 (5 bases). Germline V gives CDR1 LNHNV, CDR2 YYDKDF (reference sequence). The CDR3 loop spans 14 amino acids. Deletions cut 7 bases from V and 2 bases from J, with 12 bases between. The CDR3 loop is CATTHQRTYNEQFF. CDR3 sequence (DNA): TGTGCCACCACGCACCAGCGGACCTACAATGAGCAGTTCTTC. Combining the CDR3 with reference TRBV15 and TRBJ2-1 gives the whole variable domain DAMVIQNPRYQVTQFGKPVTLSCSQTLNHNVMYWYQQKSSQAPKLLFHYYDKDFNNEADTPDNFQSRRPNTSFCFLDIRSPGLGDTAMYLCATTHQRTYNEQFFGPGTRLTVL.

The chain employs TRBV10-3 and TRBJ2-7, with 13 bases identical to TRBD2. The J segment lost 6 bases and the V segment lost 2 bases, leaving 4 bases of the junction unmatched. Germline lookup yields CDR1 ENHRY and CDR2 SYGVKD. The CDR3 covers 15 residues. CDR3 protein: CAISEGLAGEVEQYF. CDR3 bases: TGTGCCATCAGTGAGGGACTAGCGGGAGAAGTCGAGCAGTACTTC.

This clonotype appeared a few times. The DNA of the CDR3 is TGTGCCAGCAGCCGGGCTAGGGGATCCTACGAGCAGTACTTC. This gives the protein CASSRARGSYEQYF. The rearrangement uses TRBV6-1 and TRBJ2-7; D is possibly TRBD1 (5 bases). There are 14 residues in the CDR3. Trimming shortened V by 6 bases and J by 1 base, and 13 bases separated the two germline ends. Germline V lookup: CDR1 MNHNS, CDR2 SASEGT.

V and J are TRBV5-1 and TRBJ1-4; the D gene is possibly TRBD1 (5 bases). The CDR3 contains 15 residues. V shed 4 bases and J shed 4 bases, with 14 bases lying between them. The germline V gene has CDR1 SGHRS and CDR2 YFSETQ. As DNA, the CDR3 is TGCGCCAGCAGCCCCGAGGGGAACGGTAATGAAAAACTGTTTTTT. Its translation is CASSPEGNGNEKLFF. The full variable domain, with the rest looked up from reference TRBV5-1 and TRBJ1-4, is KAGVTQTPRYLIKTRGQQVTLSCSPISGHRSVSWYQQTPGQGLQFLFEYFSETQRNKGNFPGRFSGRQFSNSRSEMNVSTLELGDSALYLCASSPEGNGNEKLFFGSGTQLSVL.

The CDR3 DNA is TGCGCCAGCAGCTTGATGCGGGGGCTGGCCGGGAATGAGCAGTTCTTC. Its translation: CASSLMRGLAGNEQFF. The chain employs TRBV5-1 and TRBJ2-1, with D perhaps matching TRBD2 (7 bases). The CDR3 is 16 residues long. Per the germline V gene, CDR1 is SGHRS and CDR2 is YFSETQ. The germline V and J ends were trimmed by 1 base and 7 bases, with 18 bases remaining between them. The full variable domain, completed using reference TRBV5-1 and TRBJ2-1, is KAGVTQTPRYLIKTRGQQVTLSCSPISGHRSVSWYQQTPGQGLQFLFEYFSETQRNKGNFPGRFSGRQFSNSRSEMNVSTLELGDSALYLCASSLMRGLAGNEQFFGPGTRLTVL.

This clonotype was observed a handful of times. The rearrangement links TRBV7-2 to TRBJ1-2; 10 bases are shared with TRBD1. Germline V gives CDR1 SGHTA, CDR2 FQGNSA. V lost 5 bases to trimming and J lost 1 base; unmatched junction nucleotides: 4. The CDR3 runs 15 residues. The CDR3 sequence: CASSARTGGNYGYTF. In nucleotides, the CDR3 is TGTGCCAGCAGCGCCCGGACAGGGGGTAACTATGGCTACACCTTC.

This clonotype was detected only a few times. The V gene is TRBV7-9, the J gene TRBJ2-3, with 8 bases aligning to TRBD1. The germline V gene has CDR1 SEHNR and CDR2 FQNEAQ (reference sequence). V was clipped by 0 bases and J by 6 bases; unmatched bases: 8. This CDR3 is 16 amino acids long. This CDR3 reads CASSLAGPGGGDTQYF. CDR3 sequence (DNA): TGTGCCAGCAGCTTAGCTGGCCCAGGGGGCGGTGATACGCAGTATTTT.

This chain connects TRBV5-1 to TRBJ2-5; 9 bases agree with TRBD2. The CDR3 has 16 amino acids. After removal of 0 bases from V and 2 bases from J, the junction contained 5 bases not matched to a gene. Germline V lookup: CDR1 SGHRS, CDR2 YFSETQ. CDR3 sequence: CASSLVPLAGQETQYF. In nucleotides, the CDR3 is TGCGCCAGCAGCTTGGTACCTCTAGCGGGGCAAGAGACCCAGTACTTC.